Listed below are T cell receptor beta chains from one sample, sequenced in a study of response to subunit inactivated influenza vaccine. TCRdb reprocessed the RT-PCR reads with MiXCR, giving one entry per CDR3 protein. The sample gives roughly 780,000 distinct CDR3 sequences, about a fifth of which show up once; 11% is in the top ten. The source was PBMCs from blood, collected roughly 5 days after vaccination. The receptors were sampled from a man aged 45-65 years who received an inactivated influenza vaccine. Both conserved end residues are part of each CDR3. The order of the fields is D gene, V gene, clone size, J gene, CDR3 DNA, CDR3 protein. A D gene is named only where the DNA matches it firmly. Not every row has a clone size; where given, it reads once, few, many or a size class.

.,TRBV24-1,.,TRBJ1-2,TGTGCCACCAGTGATCAGGGGTCGAACTATGGCTACACCTTC,CATSDQGSNYGYTF
.,TRBV6-1,.,TRBJ2-1,TGTGCCAGCAGCCGACGGACTGTCGGGGGAAGGGATGAGCAGTTCTTC,CASSRRTVGGRDEQFF
.,TRBV20-1,.,TRBJ2-1,TGCGGTACGGAGCGGGCTACCTTCAATGAGCAGTTCTTC,CGTERATFNEQFF
.,TRBV5-1,once,TRBJ2-2,TGCGCCAGCAGCTTGGGGACTCAGAACACCGGGGAGCTGTTTTTT,CASSLGTQNTGELFF
.,TRBV5-1,.,TRBJ2-4,TGCGCCAGCAGCTCCGGGACAGCGGGAGCCAAAAACATTCAGTACTTC,CASSSGTAGAKNIQYF
.,TRBV12-3/TRBV12-4,many,TRBJ2-2,TGTGCCAGCAGCTTACGGCAGGCAAACACCGGGGAGCTGTTTTTT,CASSLRQANTGELFF
.,TRBV11-2,few,TRBJ1-2,TGTGCCAGCAGCTCACCGGGTCACAAAGGCGGCTACACCTTC,CASSSPGHKGGYTF
.,TRBV5-1,many,TRBJ1-2,TGCGCCAGCAGCCTTGCCGGGGAAGGAGGCTACACCTTC,CASSLAGEGGYTF
.,TRBV15,.,TRBJ1-5,TGTGCCACCAGCAGGGAAGGGGGGAAAGGATGGAATCAGCCCCAGCATTTT,CATSREGGKGWNQPQHF
.,TRBV28,.,TRBJ1-6,TGTGCCAGCAGTCCCCAGAACGCCGGGTCACCCCTCCACTTT,CASSPQNAGSPLHF
.,TRBV12-3/TRBV12-4,.,TRBJ1-5,TGTGCCAGCAGTCCCCTGGGTTCGGGGATTCAGCCCCAGCATTTT,CASSPLGSGIQPQHF
TRBD1,TRBV6-1,many,TRBJ1-1,TGTGCCAGCAGCTTCGGACAGGTGGGCACTGAAGCTTTCTTT,CASSFGQVGTEAFF
.,TRBV5-6,.,TRBJ1-5,TGTGCCAGCAGCTTGGGGACATATCAGCCCCAGCATTTT,CASSLGTYQPQHF
.,TRBV29-1,.,TRBJ2-3,TGCAGCGTCGGGGTGGGGGGGGCAGGTACGCAGTATTTT,CSVGVGGAGTQYF
TRBD2,TRBV20-1,.,TRBJ2-1,TGCAGTGCTAGCGGCGGGAGGGGATTCTACAATGAGCAGTTCTTC,CSASGGRGFYNEQFF
.,TRBV10-3,few,TRBJ1-3,TGTGCCATCAGTGGGACTGGATCCTCTGGAAACACCATATATTTT,CAISGTGSSGNTIYF
TRBD1,TRBV6-2/TRBV6-3,few,TRBJ2-1,TGTGCCAGCAGCAACGACAGGGGTGTAGGTAGTGAGCAGTTCTTC,CASSNDRGVGSEQFF
.,TRBV7-9,few,TRBJ1-1,TGTGCCAGCATCCTAACCCAGGGGTTCGCTTTCTTT,CASILTQGFAFF
.,TRBV12-3/TRBV12-4,.,TRBJ2-7,TGTGCCAGCAGTTTGCGGGACGGGGTATACGAGCAGTACTTC,CASSLRDGVYEQYF
.,TRBV4-2,.,TRBJ2-2,TGTGCCAGCAGCCAAGATTCCCTAGTAAGCACCGGGGAGCTGTTTTTT,CASSQDSLVSTGELFF
TRBD1,TRBV12-3/TRBV12-4,.,TRBJ2-1,TGTGCCAGCAGTTTAGTCACCGAGGTTCGAACAGGGGTGCCGAACAATGAGCAGTTCTTC,CASSLVTEVRTGVPNNEQFF
TRBD2,TRBV6-1,few,TRBJ2-3,TGTGCCAGCAGTGAAGGCTTCAGTAGGCGGCGGGGGATTCTTAGCACAGATACGCAGTATTTT,CASSEGFSRRRGILSTDTQYF
.,TRBV20-1,.,TRBJ1-5,TGCAGTGCCCTCCGAGGGCAGGGTAGCAATCAGCCCCAGCATTTT,CSALRGQGSNQPQHF
TRBD2,TRBV29-1,many,TRBJ2-1,TGCAGCGTTCTCGGGAGGGTCAATGAGCAGTTCTTC,CSVLGRVNEQFF
.,TRBV5-1,many,TRBJ2-7,TGCGCCACGTTACAGGCGCAGTACTTC,CATLQAQYF
.,TRBV29-1,many,TRBJ2-3,TGCAGCGTTGGGACCGGGACCACAGATACGCAGTATTTT,CSVGTGTTDTQYF
TRBD1,TRBV11-1,.,TRBJ1-1,TGTGCCAGCAGCCCTCTACCTCTGACAGGGACTAAGAACACTGAAGCTTTCTTT,CASSPLPLTGTKNTEAFF
.,TRBV12-3/TRBV12-4,.,TRBJ2-7,TGTGCCAGCAGTTTAGGTGGGATACCCTACGAGCAGTACTTC,CASSLGGIPYEQYF
.,TRBV11-2,few,TRBJ1-1,TGTGCCAGCAGCTTAGAAGCCGGGATCATGAACACTGAAGCTTTCTTT,CASSLEAGIMNTEAFF
.,TRBV6-1,.,TRBJ2-7,TGTGCCAGCAGTAATACAGGGCCCTTCCTCCTCTACGAGCAGTACTTC,CASSNTGPFLLYEQYF
TRBD1,TRBV5-1,few,TRBJ2-1,TGCGCCAGCAGCTTGGGGCTCCGGGACAGGGCCTACAATGAGCAGTTCTTC,CASSLGLRDRAYNEQFF
.,TRBV7-2,.,TRBJ2-1,TGTGCCAGCAGCTTAGTACTGGGCAGGGGTGATGAGCAGTTCTTC,CASSLVLGRGDEQFF
.,TRBV11-2,.,TRBJ1-2,TGTGCCAGCAGCGCCTCAAAGAGCTATGGCTACACCTTC,CASSASKSYGYTF
TRBD1,TRBV12-3/TRBV12-4,.,TRBJ1-1,TGTGCCAGCAGTTGGACAGGGTCGGACACTGAAGCTTTCTTT,CASSWTGSDTEAFF
TRBD1,TRBV18,.,TRBJ1-4,TGTGCCAGCTCAGGCACAGGGGGCGCATTGTTTTTT,CASSGTGGALFF
TRBD1,TRBV4-2,few,TRBJ2-5,TGTGCCAGCAGCCAAGTTGCGACAGGGGAAGAGACCCAGTACTTC,CASSQVATGEETQYF
.,TRBV29-1,.,TRBJ2-5,TGCAGCGTACCGACAGCCCAAGAGACCCAGTACTTC,CSVPTAQETQYF
.,TRBV7-3,.,TRBJ2-7,TGTGCCAGCAGCTCCTACCATTCCTACGAGCAGTACTTC,CASSSYHSYEQYF
.,TRBV24-1,few,TRBJ1-3,TGTGCCACCAGTGATTTGCAATCGTCTGGAAACACCATATATTTT,CATSDLQSSGNTIYF
TRBD2,TRBV28,.,TRBJ2-1,TGTGCCAGCAGTTCACCCACTAGCGGTCACTACAATGAGCAGTTCTTC,CASSSPTSGHYNEQFF
.,TRBV12-3/TRBV12-4,few,TRBJ2-1,TGTGCCAGCAGTTTTTCTGGGATTCGTCCCCTCAATGAGCAGTTCTTC,CASSFSGIRPLNEQFF
TRBD1,TRBV6-2/TRBV6-3,.,TRBJ1-2,TGTGCCAGCAGTTACTCGACAGGGCCTGGCTACACCTTC,CASSYSTGPGYTF